This T cell receptor beta chain was documented in a study of blood T cell repertoires in COVID-19. The germline CDR1 and CDR2 sequences are MDHEN and SYDVKM. V was clipped by 5 bases and J by 5 bases, with 15 bases between them. CDR3 length: 14 amino acids. The repertoire was sequenced with immunoSEQ multiplex PCR; TCRdb's copy has only in-frame clones and lacks some. The profile covers some 220,000 clones, with roughly four fifths appearing a single time and over 2.5% taken by the ten largest. The sequence came from a woman between 25 and 40 years old who had recovered from COVID-19. The V gene is TRBV28, the J gene TRBJ2-5; possible D gene TRBD2, 5 bases. The sample was peripheral blood. In DNA, the CDR3 is TGTGCCAGCAGTAAAACATTACGCGGGGAGACCCAGTACTTC. This encodes CASSKTLRGETQYF.